The table lists the clone carrying this T cell receptor (beta chain) with a count of one. The sample carries other DNA sequences with the same CDR3. This table comes from immunoSEQ multiplex PCR, and its TCRdb copy is limited to in-frame clones, with some not included. In the table there are about 98,000 clones, roughly 80% of which are singletons. This sample was taken from a study of blood T cell repertoires in COVID-19. The CDR3 runs to 13 residues. Germline V gene lookup returns CDR1 DFQATT and CDR2 SNEGSKA (reference sequence). V lost 3 bases and J lost 5, with 8 bases in between. Specimen: peripheral blood. This TCR came from a woman at least 80 years old with acute or convalescent COVID-19. The gene calls are TRBV20-1 and TRBJ1-6, with D unclear. As DNA, the CDR3 is TGCAGTGCTAGTCCAGGCAATAATTCACCCCTCCACTTT. This gives the protein CSASPGNNSPLHF.